This passage covers 20 T cell receptor beta chains from one sample sequenced in a study of CD8+ T cells in alopecia areata. Following extraction, RNA underwent reverse transcription to cDNA, which served as the sequencing template. The method was immunoSEQ multiplex PCR; TCRdb's version includes in-frame clones alone and lacks a portion of them. The sample consists of 130,000 or so clones, approximately 49% of them appearing once. The specimen comprised CD8+ T cells sorted from blood, sampled at week 0. The receptors come from a human donor with alopecia areata.

The chain uses TRBV7-9 and TRBJ1-5; D gene ambiguous. The CDR3 extends over 12 amino acids. Trimming shortened V by 5 bases and J by 6 bases, and 8 bases separated the two germline ends. Germline CDR1 is SEHNR and CDR2 is FQNEAQ (reference sequence). The CDR3 DNA sequence: TGTGCCAGCAGCCAGGACGGTCAGCCCCAGCATTTT. The encoded protein is CASSQDGQPQHF.

This chain joins TRBV19 and TRBJ2-7, with TRBD2 identical over 8 bases. V dropped 2 bases and J dropped 0; count of bases not matched to a gene: 3. Germline V gene lookup returns CDR1 LNHDA and CDR2 SQIVND (reference sequence). CDR3 length equals 15 residues. In DNA form, the CDR3 reads TGTGCCAGTAGTATATCGGCGGGAGGCTCCTACGAGCAGTACTTC. This codes for CASSISAGGSYEQYF.

The chain couples TRBV27 to TRBJ1-5, with TRBD1 matching over 10 bases. The ends lost 5 bases at V and 0 bases at J; junction bases unmatched: 7. CDR3 size: 17 residues. Per germline, CDR1 MNHEY and CDR2 SMNVEV (reference sequence). The CDR3 DNA reads TGTGCCAGCAGTCCGGGACAGGGGTATCCTAGCAATCAGCCCCAGCATTTT. Amino acids: CASSPGQGYPSNQPQHF.

This clone was detected a few times. The gene calls are TRBV2 and TRBJ2-1; D might be TRBD1 (5 bases). Looked up from germline, CDR1 is SNHLY and CDR2 is FYNNEI. This CDR3 comprises 11 residues. V shed 10 bases and J shed 5 bases, with 9 bases lying between them. This CDR3 reads CATQGDNEQFF. CDR3 in DNA: TGTGCCACACAAGGGGACAATGAGCAGTTCTTC.

This chain connects TRBV9 to TRBJ1-2; a possible D gene is TRBD1 (6 bases). CDR3 length equals 14 residues. CDR1 and CDR2 from the germline V gene are SGDLS and YYNGEE. V lost 4 bases, J lost 6 bases, and 16 bases lay in between. CDR3 amino acids: CASSFSGGADGYTF. In nucleotides, the CDR3 is TGTGCCAGCAGCTTTAGTGGGGGCGCCGATGGCTACACCTTC.

The V call is TRBV15, the J call TRBJ1-4, with D uncertain. The V and J ends lost 6 bases and 5 bases respectively, with 13 bases between them. This CDR3 spans 14 amino acids. Germline CDR1 is LNHNV and CDR2 is YYDKDF (reference sequence). CDR3 DNA: TGTGCCACCAGTTTCCTAGAAACGAATGAAAAACTGTTTTTT. It codes for CATSFLETNEKLFF.

This clone was seen a handful of times. Different DNA sequences within this sample yield the same CDR3. The V and J genes are TRBV6-5 and TRBJ1-2; D remains unclear. V lost 2 bases and J 7 bases, leaving 5 bases between the germline ends. Germline lookup yields CDR1 MNHEY and CDR2 SVGAGI. This CDR3 contains 11 residues. In nucleotides, the CDR3 is TGTGCCAGCAGTTACGGTGGTGGCTACACCTTC. Translated: CASSYGGGYTF.

This clone was recorded only once. The V and J genes are TRBV7-2 and TRBJ1-1; D is ambiguous. Between the trimmed V and J ends, which lost 1 base and 6 bases, there was a span of 9 bases. The CDR3 is 13 amino acids. Germline V gene lookup returns CDR1 SGHTA and CDR2 FQGNSA. The CDR3 DNA sequence: TGTGCCAGCAGCTTAGGCCCGGGTCCTGAAGCTTTCTTT. Translated, it gives CASSLGPGPEAFF.

The J gene is TRBJ1-6, the V gene TRBV5-4; D is unresolved. Germline V CDR1 and CDR2: SGHNT, YYREEE (reference sequence). The CDR3 runs to 12 residues. V was trimmed by 0 bases and J by 12 bases, leaving 7 bases between them. The CDR3 loop is CASSLGRGPLHF. The CDR3 DNA follows: TGTGCCAGCAGCTTGGGCCGGGGACCCCTCCACTTT.

The rearrangement joins TRBV30 to TRBJ1-2; 8 nucleotides agree with TRBD1. The CDR3 is made up of 12 amino acids. V gave up 5 bases and J gave up 3 bases; unmatched junction bases: 2. Per the germline V gene, CDR1 is GTSNPN and CDR2 is SVGIG (reference sequence). The DNA for the CDR3 is TGTGCCTGGGAGACAGGGGACTATGGCTACACCTTC. Translating gives CAWETGDYGYTF. Based on the CDR3 plus reference TRBV30 and TRBJ1-2, the full variable domain is SQTIHQWPATLVQPVGSPLSLECTVEGTSNPNLYWYRQAAGRGLQLLFYSVGIGQISSEVPQNLSASRPQDRQFILSSKKLLLSDSGFYLCAWETGDYGYTFGSGTRLTVV.

The chain joins TRBV5-4 to TRBJ2-1, with D unclear. CDR3 length: 12 amino acids. V was clipped by 4 bases and J by 3 bases, with 5 bases between them. The germline V gene has CDR1 SGHNT and CDR2 YYREEE (reference sequence). The CDR3 bases are TGTGCCAGCAGCCTCGACTACAATGAGCAGTTCTTC. Its translation: CASSLDYNEQFF.

This clone appeared a few times. V and J are TRBV29-1 and TRBJ1-2; D call uncertain. The CDR3 length is 14 residues. V lost 4 bases and J 0 bases, leaving 12 bases between the germline ends. Germline V gives CDR1 SQVTM, CDR2 ANQGSEA. As DNA, the CDR3 is TGCAGCGTTGGGTACGTGGGCGCTAACTATGGCTACACCTTC. Protein product: CSVGYVGANYGYTF. The full variable domain, completed using reference TRBV29-1 and TRBJ1-2, is SAVISQKPSRDICQRGTSLTIQCQVDSQVTMMFWYRQQPGQSLTLIATANQGSEATYESGFVIDKFPISRPNLTFSTLTVSNMSPEDSSIYLCSVGYVGANYGYTFGSGTRLTVV.

The CDR3 protein is CASRFAAGQSYEQYF. CDR3 sequence (DNA): TGTGCCAGCAGATTCGCCGCGGGACAGTCCTACGAGCAGTACTTC. The J gene is TRBJ2-7, the V gene TRBV7-9; TRBD1 might be the D (7 bases). The CDR3 runs to 15 residues. CDR1 is SEHNR, CDR2 FQNEAQ, per germline (reference sequence). V lost 6 bases to trimming and J lost 1 base, with 16 bases between them.

V usage is TRBV11-2 and J usage is TRBJ2-3, with TRBD1 identical over 10 bases. This CDR3 region has 19 residues. The trim removed 5 bases at V and 0 bases at J, leaving 14 bases unmatched. The V gene's germline CDR1 is SGHAT and CDR2 FQNNGV. CDR3 amino acids: CASSGPGTGASVSTDTQYF. In DNA, the CDR3 is TGTGCCAGCAGCGGACCCGGGACAGGGGCATCTGTAAGCACAGATACGCAGTATTTT. Based on the CDR3 plus reference TRBV11-2 and TRBJ2-3, the full variable domain is EAGVAQSPRYKIIEKRQSVAFWCNPISGHATLYWYQQILGQGPKLLIQFQNNGVVDDSQLPKDRFSAERLKGVDSTLKIQPAKLEDSAVYLCASSGPGTGASVSTDTQYFGPGTRLTVL.

In the case of this clone: The CDR3 carries no conserved terminal phenylalanine or tryptophan, so it likely arises from a read error. V and J are TRBV27 and TRBJ2-7, with TRBD1 as a possible D gene (5 bases). With 2 bases removed from V and 3 bases from J, the gap between germline ends came to 5 bases. Germline CDR1 and CDR2: MNHEY and SMNVEV (reference sequence). The CDR3 loop spans 12 amino acids. CDR3 sequence reads: CASSLRGYEQYL. DNA for the CDR3: TGTGCCAGCAGTTTAAGGGGCTACGAGCAGTACCTC.

The gene calls are TRBV27 and TRBJ2-7; no clear D gene. In germline, CDR1 is MNHEY, CDR2 SMNVEV (reference sequence). The CDR3 has 15 residues. Between the trimmed V and J ends, which lost 5 bases and 3 bases, there was a span of 17 bases. CDR3 in amino acids: CASSHSGSLGYEQYF. The CDR3 DNA sequence: TGTGCCAGCAGTCACTCAGGCTCTCTTGGCTACGAGCAGTACTTC.

CDR3 amino acids: CASSSNRGGYEQYF. For the CDR3, the DNA is TGTGCCAGCAGTTCTAACAGGGGAGGGTACGAGCAGTACTTC. V and J are TRBV27 and TRBJ2-7, with D tentatively TRBD1 or TRBD2 (7 bases each). V lost 4 bases to trimming and J lost 4 bases, with 14 bases between them. The germline V gene has CDR1 MNHEY and CDR2 SMNVEV (reference sequence). The CDR3 is 14 residues long.

This sequence joins TRBV29-1 and TRBJ1-2; D possibly corresponds to TRBD1 (5 bases). This CDR3 comprises 16 residues. Germline CDR1 is SQVTM and CDR2 is ANQGSEA. V was clipped by 0 bases and J by 3 bases, with 17 bases between them. CDR3 DNA: TGCAGCGTTGAAGATCCCATGGCCCAGGGCCACTATGGCTACACCTTC. Amino acids: CSVEDPMAQGHYGYTF.

This clone was found a few times. The chain joins TRBV19 to TRBJ1-1; D not certain. V shed 1 base and J shed 1 base, with 4 bases lying between them. This CDR3 is 13 amino acids long. Germline V gives CDR1 LNHDA, CDR2 SQIVND (reference sequence). The CDR3 DNA sequence: TGTGCCAGTAGTATAGTTAAGAACACTGAAGCTTTCTTT. It is translated as CASSIVKNTEAFF.

V is TRBV7-8 and J is TRBJ2-3; D remains unclear. CDR3 size: 12 residues. V lost 6 bases and J lost 1, with 5 bases in between. The germline V gene has CDR1 SGHVS and CDR2 FQNEAQ. The CDR3 nucleotides are TGTGCCAGCAGTCCGGGCACAGATACGCAGTATTTT. Protein sequence: CASSPGTDTQYF.